This T cell receptor (beta chain) was found in a study of T-cell memory formation after mild COVID-19. Overall study context: TCR clusters were mostly donor specific.

Libraries for TCRalpha and TCRbeta carried sample barcodes and unique molecular identifiers via 5'RACE. MiXCR, applied by TCRdb to the 5' RACE reads, yields one record per CDR3 protein. The table has about 400,000 distinct CDR3 sequences, around a quarter seen once. Comment on this clonotype: Its specificity is unknown.

The CDR3 covers 14 residues. Trimming shortened V by 7 bases and J by 7 bases, and 16 bases separated the two germline ends. CDR1 KGHDR and CDR2 SFDVKD come from the germline V gene. Study findings and constraints: In second-wave clones peaking day 37, SARS-CoV-2 specificity remained unconfirmed. Contracting CD8+ clones were enriched in EMRA, CD4+ mainly in CM and EM.

This rearrangement joins TRBV24-1 to TRBJ2-4; D might be TRBD1 (6 bases). The sequence derives from an adult woman who had mild COVID-19 (a few samples of this study predate the infection). Cell type and time point are not known. Sequenced: PBMCs or a T cell subset sorted from them (not recorded which). CDR3 region: CATRLTGTANIQYF. CDR3 DNA: TGTGCCACCAGGCTGACAGGTACGGCGAACATTCAGTACTTC.